The 10 T cell receptor beta chains reported below all come from one sample, sequenced in a study of graft-versus-host responses after intestinal transplantation. Generated by immunoSEQ multiplex PCR, the TCRdb table keeps only in-frame clones and is missing some. The sample has roughly 77,000 clones, around 92% seen once. These receptors lack a known antigen. The sequenced sample was unstimulated CD8+ T cells sorted from spleen or lymph node cells, obtained before intestinal transplant. These receptors were obtained from a human donor who received an intestinal transplant.

The V gene is TRBV5-1, the J gene TRBJ2-1, with D tentatively TRBD1 (5 bases). V was pared by 4 bases and J by 8 bases, with 16 bases between. The germline V gene has CDR1 SGHRS and CDR2 YFSETQ. The CDR3 has 14 amino acids. The CDR3 sequence: CASSPVGRVHEQFF. For the CDR3, the DNA is TGCGCCAGCAGCCCCGTGGGCAGGGTTCATGAGCAGTTCTTC.

The chain links TRBV5-5 to TRBJ2-7; D is possibly TRBD2 (5 bases). Germline V lookup: CDR1 SGHKS, CDR2 YYEKEE (reference sequence). The CDR3 is 14 residues long. Trimming removed 4 bases from V and 0 bases from J, with 11 bases in between. The CDR3 reads CASSTGESSYEQYF. The CDR3 nucleotides are TGTGCCAGCAGCACTGGGGAGAGCTCCTACGAGCAGTACTTC.

This clone was detected only a few times. This chain links TRBV27 with TRBJ2-3, with 7 bases identical to TRBD1. Germline trimming cut 5 bases from V and 1 base from J; bases unmatched to any gene: 15. The CDR3 is made up of 18 amino acids. Germline values: CDR1 MNHEY, CDR2 SMNVEV (reference sequence). The CDR3 bases are TGTGCCAGCAGTACTCTCACCCGGGACAGACTACGCACAGATACGCAGTATTTT. This translates into CASSTLTRDRLRTDTQYF.

The chain is built from TRBV6-5 and TRBJ1-4; D unresolved. V dropped 6 bases and J dropped 0 bases, with 11 bases sitting between them. This CDR3 is built from 15 residues. CDR1 MNHEY and CDR2 SVGAGI come from the germline V gene. The CDR3 spells CASRSTDATNEKLFF. The DNA of the CDR3 is TGTGCCAGCAGATCTACAGATGCAACTAATGAAAAACTGTTTTTT.

The gene calls are TRBV2 and TRBJ2-4, with 8 bases identical to TRBD2. This CDR3 has 16 residues. Germline CDR1 is SNHLY and CDR2 is FYNNEI. The junction had 7 bases not matched to a gene; V was cut back by 4 bases and J by 2 bases. CDR3 sequence reads: CASSVTSDTSKNIQYF. In DNA, the CDR3 is TGTGCCAGCAGTGTGACTAGCGACACTTCCAAAAACATTCAGTACTTC.

This chain joins TRBV13 and TRBJ2-7, with no clear D. V lost 0 bases to trimming and J lost 7 bases, with 7 bases between them. The length of the CDR3 is 12 residues. CDR1 and CDR2 (germline): PRHDT, FYEKMQ (reference sequence). CDR3 residues: CASSLGPLEQYF. CDR3 bases: TGTGCCAGCAGCTTAGGCCCACTGGAGCAGTACTTC.

The V and J genes are TRBV28 and TRBJ2-7, with D maybe TRBD1 (6 bases). The germline gives CDR1 MDHEN, CDR2 SYDVKM. The CDR3 is 14 residues long. The ends were cut back, 8 bases at V and 1 base at J, with 15 bases in the middle. CDR3 protein: CASRMGALSYEQYF. The CDR3 coding sequence is TGTGCCAGCCGGATGGGGGCCTTATCCTACGAGCAGTACTTC.

This sequence joins TRBV28 and TRBJ2-7; TRBD1 aligns across 8 bases. V lost 3 bases to trimming and J lost 4 bases; unmatched junction nucleotides: 5. Germline CDR1 is MDHEN and CDR2 is SYDVKM. CDR3 length: 14 residues. The CDR3: CASSLRTGLYEQYF. DNA for the CDR3: TGTGCCAGCAGTTTGAGGACAGGGTTGTACGAGCAGTACTTC.

V usage is TRBV9 and J usage is TRBJ1-1; a possible D gene is TRBD1 (5 bases). The germline CDR1 and CDR2 sequences are SGDLS and YYNGEE. This CDR3 spans 14 amino acids. V gave up 0 bases and J gave up 5 bases, with 11 bases separating them. The CDR3 loop is CASSVEPGRTEAFF. The CDR3 region has the DNA TGTGCCAGCAGCGTAGAGCCAGGGAGGACTGAAGCTTTCTTT.

The chain has TRBV29-1 and TRBJ1-1, with D tentatively TRBD1 (5 bases). This CDR3 contains 14 residues. Germline V gives CDR1 SQVTM, CDR2 ANQGSEA. V gave up 6 bases and J gave up 6 bases, with 20 bases separating them. The CDR3 here is CSVSRGNSESEAFF. CDR3 bases: TGCAGCGTCTCTAGGGGAAATTCGGAATCTGAAGCTTTCTTT.